This is a list of T cell receptor beta chains from one sample in a study of immune evolution from preneoplasia to lung adenocarcinoma. Clones were read by immunoSEQ multiplex PCR, and TCRdb kept only the in-frame ones, dropping some. The sample carries several thousand clones, 85% recorded once. Sample: FFPE invasive lung adenocarcinoma tissue. Source of these receptors: a person aged 50-69 years with lung adenocarcinoma. Both conserved end residues are part of each CDR3. D genes are given only for firm matches. The size field is filled for only some rows; it gives once, few, many or a size class.

15,TRBJ2-5,once,TRBV10-3,TRBD2,TGTGCCATCAGTGAGGGTGGGGGGGACGGAGAGACCCAGTACTTC,CAISEGGGDGETQYF
14,TRBJ1-3,-,TRBV11-1,-,TGTGCCAGCAGCTTAACTGGGCCTGAAAACACCATATATTTT,CASSLTGPENTIYF
14,TRBJ2-3,-,TRBV6-4,-,TGTGCCAGCAGTGTAGATTTTAGCACAGATACGCAGTATTTT,CASSVDFSTDTQYF
15,TRBJ2-5,-,TRBV6-5,-,TGTGCCAGCGCTGTTAACCTACGGGAACAAGAGACCCAGTACTTC,CASAVNLREQETQYF
15,TRBJ2-7,-,TRBV4-2,TRBD1,TGTGCCAGCAGCCCAGGGGGCGGTAGCTCCTACGAGCAGTACTTC,CASSPGGGSSYEQYF
16,TRBJ1-5,-,TRBV7-9,-,TGTGCCAGCAGCTTATCGGGGTTAGGGCGCAATCAGCCCCAGCATTTT,CASSLSGLGRNQPQHF
14,TRBJ2-5,-,TRBV5-6,-,TGTGCCAGCAGCTTGTACGGGCCCCGGGAGACCCAGTACTTC,CASSLYGPRETQYF
15,TRBJ1-5,-,TRBV28,-,TGTGCCAGCAGCCTGGGGGGGCAAGGGGATCAGCCCCAGCATTTT,CASSLGGQGDQPQHF
15,TRBJ2-1,-,TRBV6-1,TRBD1,TGTGCCAGCAGTGAATCCGGGACAGTCTACAATGAGCAGTTCTTC,CASSESGTVYNEQFF
14,TRBJ1-1,-,TRBV4-1,TRBD1,TGCGCCAGCAGCCAGGGGACAGGGGACACTGAAGCTTTCTTT,CASSQGTGDTEAFF
11,TRBJ1-1,few,TRBV6-5,-,TGTGCCAGCAGGATAAAACGAGAAGCTTTCTTT,CASRIKREAFF
15,TRBJ2-3,-,TRBV18,TRBD1,TGTGCCAGCTCACCACCGAGACAGGGTAGAGATACGCAGTATTTT,CASSPPRQGRDTQYF
14,TRBJ2-5,-,TRBV5-5,TRBD1,TGTGCCAGCAGCACGGGACAGAGCCAAGAGACCCAGTACTTC,CASSTGQSQETQYF
14,TRBJ1-2,-,TRBV4-1,-,TGCGCCAGCAGCCAAGTGGGGATAAACTATGGCTACACCTTC,CASSQVGINYGYTF
13,TRBJ2-7,-,TRBV5-1,-,TGCGCCAGCAGTCACGAGCGGAGCTACGAGCAGTACTTC,CASSHERSYEQYF
14,TRBJ1-5,-,TRBV28,-,TGTGCCACAAAAACCGGGGATCTAAATCAGCCCCAGCATTTT,CATKTGDLNQPQHF
12,TRBJ1-4,-,TRBV28,TRBD1,TGTGCCAGCAGTGACAGGGCCGAAAAACTGTTTTTT,CASSDRAEKLFF
14,TRBJ2-3,-,TRBV2,-,TGTGCCAGCACTGTCGACAGGTTATCAGATACGCAGTATTTT,CASTVDRLSDTQYF
12,TRBJ2-1,few,TRBV5-1,-,TGCGCCAGCAGGGGCGTGGGGAATGAGCAGTTCTTC,CASRGVGNEQFF
14,TRBJ2-3,-,TRBV7-7,-,TGTGCTAGCAGCTTAATGGACAGTACAGATACGCAGTATTTT,CASSLMDSTDTQYF
15,TRBJ2-4,-,TRBV4-1,TRBD1,TGCGCCAGCAGTCAGGGGGCCGTCTCTCGGGACAGAAAAATTTTC,CASSQGAVSRDRKIF
13,TRBJ1-1,-,TRBV29-1,TRBD1,TGCAGCGCTGCGGACAGGGCGAACACTGAAGCTTTCTTT,CSAADRANTEAFF
13,TRBJ1-6,-,TRBV6-5,TRBD1,TGTGCCAGCCGGGACAGCGGATCATTGCCCCTCCACTTT,CASRDSGSLPLHF
13,TRBJ2-7,-,TRBV5-1,-,TGCGCCAGCAGCGTTAAGGACGGCTACGAGCAGTACTTC,CASSVKDGYEQYF
18,TRBJ2-1,few,TRBV2,TRBD2,TGTGCCAGCAGTACACCGACTACGGGACTAGGCACCTACAATGAGCAGTTCTTC,CASSTPTTGLGTYNEQFF
13,TRBJ1-5,-,TRBV7-2,-,TGTGCCAGCAGCTTTGGGGCGGATCAGCCCCAGCATTTT,CASSFGADQPQHF